Each of the 25 T cell receptor beta chains below was sequenced from the same sample in a study of CD4 T cells in relation to SARS-CoV-2 and coronaviruses. CD4+ T cells from unexposed donors were obtained before the COVID-19 pandemic (2011-2018). After about 10 days of culture, CD4+ T cells were isolated. Their antigens are not known. Using immunoSEQ multiplex PCR, the repertoire was profiled, and TCRdb retains in-frame clones only, with some absent. The data hold about 16,000 clones, with around 77% observed a single time. The sequencing input was CD4+ T cells from PBMCs, cultured in vitro. These receptors all stem from a human donor in good health.

The V and J genes are TRBV18 and TRBJ1-1, with 8 bases fitting TRBD1. Germline V gene sequence: CDR1 KGHSH, CDR2 LQKENI. This CDR3 comprises 14 residues. V trimming: 2 bases; J trimming: 4 bases; junction bases outside the gene matches: 3. CDR3 bases: TGTGCCAGCTCACCAGACAGGGGAGGCACTGAAGCTTTCTTT. It yields the protein CASSPDRGGTEAFF.

This clone counts as large (0.1 to 1%). The chain uses TRBV7-9 and TRBJ2-7, with D tentatively TRBD2 (7 bases). The CDR3 totals 17 residues. Germline lookup yields CDR1 SEHNR and CDR2 FQNEAQ (reference sequence). V lost 4 bases, J lost 3 bases, and 22 bases lay in between. The CDR3: CASSSRRGRENLYEQYF. CDR3 nucleotide sequence: TGTGCCAGCAGCTCGCGGCGGGGGCGGGAAAATCTCTACGAGCAGTACTTC.

The chain employs TRBV18 and TRBJ2-3, with D maybe TRBD2 (6 bases). V lost 10 bases to trimming and J lost 2 bases, with 19 bases between them. Germline loops: CDR1 KGHSH, CDR2 LQKENI. The CDR3 is 15 amino acids. CDR3 sequence reads: CATSPGTRNTDTQYF. CDR3 nucleotides: TGTGCCACCAGCCCCGGGACTCGCAACACAGATACGCAGTATTTT.

The genes are TRBV11-1 and TRBJ2-3, with a tentative D call TRBD1 (5 bases). V dropped 3 bases and J dropped 6 bases, with 16 bases sitting between them. Germline-derived CDR1 and CDR2 are SGHAT and FQDESV (reference sequence). CDR3 length: 15 residues. CDR3 amino acids: CASSFWGGAKDTQYF. In DNA, the CDR3 is TGTGCCAGCAGCTTTTGGGGCGGAGCGAAGGATACGCAGTATTTT.

The chain uses TRBV11-3 and TRBJ2-1, with 7 positions matching TRBD2. CDR3 size: 16 residues. J gave up 6 bases and V 0 bases, and 8 bases lay outside the gene matches. The germline V gene encodes CDR1 SGHNT and CDR2 YENEEA. As DNA, the CDR3 is TGTGCCAGCAGCTTAGATCTGGGCGCGGGAGCCAATGAGCAGTTCTTC. Translated: CASSLDLGAGANEQFF.

The J gene is TRBJ2-3, the V gene TRBV10-3; TRBD2 matches at 12 bases. Trimming took 4 bases from V and 6 from J; bases not matched to a gene: 2. CDR3 length: 14 amino acids. Germline V lookup: CDR1 ENHRY, CDR2 SYGVKD. CDR3 sequence (DNA): TGTGCCATCAGTGCCCTAGCGGGAGGGGATACGCAGTATTTT. Residues: CAISALAGGDTQYF.

This clone was detected a few times. V and J are TRBV11-2 and TRBJ2-7, with D tentatively TRBD1 or TRBD2 (6 bases each). Trimming cost V 5 bases and J 1 base, with 15 bases left between them. This CDR3 has 15 residues. CDR1 is SGHAT, CDR2 FQNNGV, per germline. The CDR3 nucleotides read TGTGCCAGCAGCCTGGGGGGCTGGGGGTCCTACGAGCAGTACTTC. Its protein is CASSLGGWGSYEQYF.

The sample holds a few counts of this clone. The chain employs TRBV10-2 and TRBJ1-1, with a possible D match to TRBD1 (6 bases). V lost 8 bases to trimming and J lost 3 bases, with 19 bases between them. CDR3 length equals 15 residues. Germline CDR1 WSHSY, CDR2 SAAADI. The CDR3 DNA is TGCGCCAGCGGGGGGCAAATCCCCCTGTACACTGAAGCTTTCTTT. This encodes CASGGQIPLYTEAFF.

The chain joins TRBV27 to TRBJ2-7; D remains ambiguous. Germline V gene data show CDR1 as MNHEY and CDR2 as SMNVEV (reference sequence). Trimming left V 3 bases short and J 4 bases short, with 10 bases between. The CDR3 loop spans 13 amino acids. The CDR3, as DNA: TGTGCCAGCAGTTTCAGTAAGGGTTACGAGCAGTACTTC. It codes for CASSFSKGYEQYF.

The chain uses TRBV4-1 and TRBJ2-1; 16 positions agree with TRBD2. Looked up from germline, CDR1 is MGHRA and CDR2 is YSYEKL. The CDR3 has 19 residues. The ends lost 3 bases at V and 7 bases at J; junction bases unmatched: 12. The DNA of the CDR3 is TGCGCCAGCAGCCACCCGGGACTAGCGGGAGGGCCGTCGCATAATGAGCAGTTCTTC. This encodes CASSHPGLAGGPSHNEQFF.

The chain links TRBV2 to TRBJ1-3; 8 nucleotides line up with TRBD1. The V gene end was trimmed by 6 bases and the J gene end by 2 bases; junction bases not matched to a gene: 0. The CDR3 sequence is 13 residues long. Germline assignment: CDR1 SNHLY and CDR2 FYNNEI. This CDR3 is CASRTGAGNTIYF. Written as DNA, the CDR3 is TGTGCCAGCAGGACAGGGGCTGGAAACACCATATATTTT.

The rearrangement uses TRBV14 and TRBJ2-1; no firm D call. V lost 0 bases and J 9 bases, leaving 9 bases between the germline ends. The germline V gene has CDR1 SGHDN and CDR2 FVKESK. The CDR3 sequence is 13 residues long. This chain's CDR3 is CASSQDTATEQFF. The CDR3 region has the DNA TGTGCCAGCAGCCAAGATACCGCCACTGAGCAGTTCTTC.

V and J are TRBV5-1 and TRBJ2-3, with 10 bases aligning to TRBD1. Trimming cost V 0 bases and J 4 bases; bases outside gene matches: 5. CDR3 length: 16 residues. Germline V gene sequence: CDR1 SGHRS, CDR2 YFSETQ. The CDR3 DNA follows: TGCGCCAGCAGCTTGGGACAGGGGGCTTTTGCAGATACGCAGTATTTT. It codes for CASSLGQGAFADTQYF.

The CDR3, as DNA: TGTGCCAGCAGCTTAGGCGGGAGGGGCTACAATGAGCAGTTCTTC. This encodes CASSLGGRGYNEQFF. The rearrangement links TRBV11-3 to TRBJ2-1; TRBD2 matches 9 bases. The CDR3 runs 15 residues. The ends lost 1 base at V and 3 bases at J; junction bases unmatched: 1. Germline V gene lookup returns CDR1 SGHNT and CDR2 YENEEA.

This clone counts as large. The rearrangement links TRBV14 to TRBJ2-7; the D is unclear. Germline V gene lookup returns CDR1 SGHDN and CDR2 FVKESK. The CDR3 is made up of 15 amino acids. The V gene lost 6 bases and the J gene lost 1 base, with 16 bases spanning the gap. CDR3 protein: CASSPNPAVSYEQYF. The CDR3 DNA reads as TGTGCCAGCAGTCCTAACCCGGCGGTGTCCTACGAGCAGTACTTC.

V gene TRBV3-1 (or the pseudogene TRBV3-2) combines with J gene TRBJ2-7, with D hard to call. Germline assignment: CDR1 LGHDT and CDR2 YNNKEL (reference sequence). CDR3 size: 16 residues. Trimming pared 5 bases from V and 0 bases from J, leaving 17 bases between. The CDR3 region is CASSYLQPPSSYEQYF. The CDR3 DNA reads TGTGCCAGCAGCTACCTCCAACCCCCATCCTCCTACGAGCAGTACTTC.

The rearrangement uses TRBV2 and TRBJ1-5, with D possibly matching TRBD1 (6 bases). Trimming cost V 6 bases and J 7 bases, with 13 bases left between them. Germline CDR1 SNHLY, CDR2 FYNNEI. The CDR3 sequence is 13 residues long. The CDR3 sequence: CASSRQVDQPQHF. DNA of the CDR3: TGTGCCAGCAGCCGACAGGTCGACCAGCCCCAGCATTTT.

The chain employs TRBV27 and TRBJ2-6; a possible D gene is TRBD2 (5 bases). Germline CDR1 MNHEY, CDR2 SMNVEV (reference sequence). CDR3 length equals 18 residues. V was shortened by 4 bases and J by 0 bases, with 16 bases between the two germline ends. CDR3 sequence reads: CASSSGLEGYSGANVLTF. The CDR3 bases are TGTGCCAGCAGTTCCGGACTCGAAGGGTACTCTGGGGCCAACGTCCTGACTTTC.

This clone was seen only a few times. The gene calls are TRBV19 and TRBJ2-1, with a weak D call TRBD2 (5 bases). Looked up from germline, CDR1 is LNHDA and CDR2 is SQIVND (reference sequence). The CDR3 runs 15 residues. Trimming took 6 bases from V and 1 from J, leaving 13 bases between them. The CDR3 region is CASRTSFGSYNEQFF. The DNA of the CDR3 is TGTGCCAGTAGAACTAGTTTTGGTTCCTACAATGAGCAGTTCTTC.

The J gene is TRBJ2-7, the V gene TRBV11-2; 12 bases map to TRBD2. The germline V gene has CDR1 SGHAT and CDR2 FQNNGV. There are 19 residues in the CDR3. V gave up 1 base and J gave up 2 bases; unmatched junction bases: 12. CDR3 region: CASSLATRLAGVATYEQYF. CDR3 nucleotide sequence: TGTGCCAGCAGCTTAGCCACCCGACTAGCGGGAGTCGCTACCTACGAGCAGTACTTC.

This rearrangement joins TRBV2 to TRBJ1-2; 8 bases are a match to TRBD1. In germline, CDR1 is SNHLY, CDR2 FYNNEI. The CDR3 spans 15 residues. With V trimmed by 5 bases and J by 3 bases, 8 bases remained unmatched. The CDR3 spells CASSLDRAFDYGYTF. The CDR3 DNA reads TGTGCCAGCAGTTTGGACAGGGCGTTCGACTATGGCTACACCTTC. Full variable domain (remainder filled in from reference TRBV2 and TRBJ1-2): EPEVTQTPSHQVTQMGQEVILRCVPISNHLYFYWYRQILGQKVEFLVSFYNNEISEKSEIFDDQFSVERPDGSNFTLKIRSTKLEDSAMYFCASSLDRAFDYGYTFGSGTRLTVV.

This chain links TRBV7-3 with TRBJ2-3, with D possibly matching TRBD2 (6 bases). Per the germline V gene, CDR1 is SGHTA and CDR2 is FQGTGA. With 0 bases removed from V and 7 bases from J, the gap between germline ends came to 11 bases. This CDR3 region has 14 residues. CDR3 residues: CASSLTGGPHTQYF. CDR3 sequence (DNA): TGTGCCAGCAGCTTAACGGGGGGACCTCATACGCAGTATTTT.

The chain is built from TRBV6-5 and TRBJ2-1; the D gene is possibly TRBD1 (6 bases). Germline CDR1 is MNHEY and CDR2 is SVGAGI. V was shortened by 6 bases and J by 9 bases, with 12 bases between the two germline ends. This CDR3 is built from 12 residues. The CDR3 loop is CASRQGFGEQFF. CDR3 coding DNA: TGTGCCAGCAGACAGGGTTTCGGTGAGCAGTTCTTC.

This chain links TRBV25-1 with TRBJ2-7; 7 bases line up with TRBD2. V shed 4 bases and J 2 bases; nucleotides not matched to a gene: 5. The CDR3 is 14 residues long. Germline CDR1 and CDR2: MGHDK and SYGVNS. CDR3 DNA sequence: TGTGCCAGCAGTGCCCGGGACTACCCCTACGAGCAGTACTTC. Translated: CASSARDYPYEQYF.

The genes are TRBV27 and TRBJ1-2, with a possible D match to TRBD1 (6 bases). The CDR3 sequence is 14 residues long. V lost 2 bases and J 4 bases, leaving 11 bases between the germline ends. Germline values: CDR1 MNHEY, CDR2 SMNVEV (reference sequence). Here the CDR3 reads CASSLSGTSYGYTF. CDR3 sequence (DNA): TGTGCCAGCAGTTTAAGCGGGACAAGCTATGGCTACACCTTC.